The present T cell receptor beta chain was sequenced within a study of blood T cell repertoires in COVID-19. About the research overall: From the United States, Italy and Spain came samples of acute and convalescent COVID-19. Sources were T cells, B-cell-depleted T cells, or PBMCs; the material itself was cDNA or gDNA.

This CDR3 region has 17 residues. Trimming took 0 bases from V and 1 from J; bases not matched to a gene: 6. Germline CDR1 reads SGHDT; CDR2 reads YYEEEE. As handled by the study authors: Reference gene primers were amplified, and this amplification served to estimate nucleated cell counts. Assay: immunoSEQ multiplex PCR; the TCRdb copy retains only in-frame clones and omits some. V and J calls and clone size are as listed in that table; D and trimming were resolved from the DNA. The data hold roughly 430,000 clones, with over 75% observed a single time. Residents of about two dozen US areas, aged 18 to 89 years, made up the participants.

J is TRBJ2-5 and V is TRBV5-6; 10 bases agree with TRBD2. The sample taken for sequencing was PBMCs or T cells enriched from blood (not recorded which). The receptor's source is a middle-aged woman with acute COVID-19. CDR3 sequence: CASSLVLAGDIQETQYF. In DNA form, the CDR3 reads TGTGCCAGCAGCTTGGTGCTAGCGGGGGACATCCAAGAGACCCAGTACTTC.